This passage covers 30 T cell receptor beta chains from one sample sequenced in a study of neoadjuvant anti-PD-1 for oral cavity cancer. Time point indicated: after neoadjuvant nivolumab, at surgical resection. Produced via immunoSEQ multiplex PCR; TCRdb's table is partial and in-frame only. The sample records 9,500 to 15,000 clones, about 76% being singletons. The sequences come from PBMCs, collected after nivolumab (anti-PD-1) treatment. Receptor source: a person aged 35 to 85 with oral cavity squamous cell carcinoma.

The rearrangement joins TRBV6-6 to TRBJ1-5; D might be TRBD1 (6 bases). The V end lost 6 bases, the J end lost 0 bases, and 15 bases lay between the germline ends. The CDR3 contains 16 residues. In germline, CDR1 is MNHNY, CDR2 SVGAGI (reference sequence). CDR3 loop: CASSLRGGSSNQPQHF. The CDR3 bases are TGTGCCAGCAGCCTGCGAGGGGGGAGTAGCAATCAGCCCCAGCATTTT.

The genes are TRBV19 and TRBJ1-2, with D possibly being TRBD1 (5 bases). The CDR3 is 13 amino acids. Germline V CDR1 and CDR2: LNHDA, SQIVND (reference sequence). V lost 5 bases and J 4 bases, leaving 11 bases between the germline ends. CDR3 sequence (DNA): TGTGCCAGTAGTCCCGACAGAATCTATGGCTACACCTTC. This encodes CASSPDRIYGYTF.

V is TRBV18 and J is TRBJ2-7; D is unresolved. The CDR3 covers 14 residues. Germline values: CDR1 KGHSH, CDR2 LQKENI. The V and J ends lost 4 bases and 5 bases respectively, with 15 bases between them. The CDR3 protein is CASSRRAIVDEQYF. For the CDR3, the DNA is TGTGCCAGCTCACGACGTGCGATCGTCGACGAGCAGTACTTC. Full variable domain (missing parts from reference TRBV18 and TRBJ2-7): NAGVMQNPRHLVRRRGQEARLRCSPMKGHSHVYWYRQLPEEGLKFMVYLQKENIIDESGMPKERFSAEFPKEGPSILRIQQVVRGDSAAYFCASSRRAIVDEQYFGPGTRLTVT.

The chain joins TRBV28 to TRBJ1-2; 7 nucleotides match TRBD1. Looked up from germline, CDR1 is MDHEN and CDR2 is SYDVKM. The CDR3 consists of 14 residues. V shed 5 bases, J shed 4 bases, and the junction held 7 bases outside the gene matches. The CDR3 nucleotides read TGTGCCAGCAGTCCTGGGACAGCCCTCTATGGCTACACCTTC. This codes for CASSPGTALYGYTF.

In its sample, this clone was seen a few times. V gene TRBV2 combines with J gene TRBJ2-7; D perhaps matches TRBD1 (5 bases). Trimming left V 4 bases short and J 0 bases short, with 13 bases between. Germline assignment: CDR1 SNHLY and CDR2 FYNNEI. This CDR3 is built from 15 residues. The CDR3 coding sequence is TGTGCCAGCAGTGGACAGAGTTTAGGCTCCTACGAGCAGTACTTC. Protein product: CASSGQSLGSYEQYF.

The V gene is TRBV28, the J gene TRBJ2-7; TRBD1 or TRBD2 may be the D gene (6 bases each). The CDR3 length is 14 residues. Germline loops: CDR1 MDHEN, CDR2 SYDVKM. V was clipped by 7 bases and J by 3 bases, with 16 bases between them. The CDR3 DNA sequence: TGTGCCAGCACCCGAAGGGGGGCGCGCTACGAGCAGTACTTC. Translating gives CASTRRGARYEQYF. The full variable domain, its missing parts supplied by reference TRBV28 and TRBJ2-7, is DVKVTQSSRYLVKRTGEKVFLECVQDMDHENMFWYRQDPGLGLRLIYFSYDVKMKEKGDIPEGYSVSREKKERFSLILESASTNQTSMYLCASTRRGARYEQYFGPGTRLTVT.

In its sample, this clone was seen a few times. The CDR3 spells CAWSVGQGAEAFF. The CDR3 bases are TGTGCCTGGAGTGTAGGGCAGGGAGCTGAAGCTTTCTTT. The J gene is TRBJ1-1, the V gene TRBV30; a possible D gene is TRBD1 (5 bases). This CDR3 contains 13 residues. Trimming shortened V by 0 bases and J by 6 bases, and 11 bases separated the two germline ends. Germline V gene lookup returns CDR1 GTSNPN and CDR2 SVGIG (reference sequence).

The chain employs TRBV6-1 and TRBJ2-6; D is perhaps TRBD1 (6 bases). This CDR3 region has 15 residues. CDR1 is MNHNS, CDR2 SASEGT, per germline. Deletions cut 7 bases from V and 0 bases from J, with 10 bases between. The chain's CDR3 is CASISGVSGANVLTF. CDR3 coding DNA: TGTGCCAGCATTTCAGGGGTCTCTGGGGCCAACGTCCTGACTTTC.

The table lists this clone with a few counts. This sequence joins TRBV2 and TRBJ2-6, with 9 positions matching TRBD1. This CDR3 is built from 15 residues. The V segment lost 6 bases and the J segment 4 bases; nucleotides outside the gene matches: 4. Germline CDR1 and CDR2: SNHLY and FYNNEI. The CDR3 DNA is TGTGCCAGCAGCGGACAGGGGTCGGGGGCCAACGTCCTGACTTTC. Its translation: CASSGQGSGANVLTF.

The CDR3 reads CASSRGGTGVYEQYF. Here the CDR3 DNA reads TGCGCCAGCAGTAGAGGAGGGACAGGGGTTTACGAGCAGTACTTC. The genes are TRBV5-1 and TRBJ2-7; 10 bases map to TRBD1. This CDR3 region has 15 residues. Germline CDR1 is SGHRS and CDR2 is YFSETQ. The ends lost 5 bases at V and 4 bases at J; junction bases unmatched: 9. Based on the CDR3 plus reference TRBV5-1 and TRBJ2-7, the full variable domain is KAGVTQTPRYLIKTRGQQVTLSCSPISGHRSVSWYQQTPGQGLQFLFEYFSETQRNKGNFPGRFSGRQFSNSRSEMNVSTLELGDSALYLCASSRGGTGVYEQYFGPGTRLTVT.

This clone came up once. The J gene is TRBJ1-5, the V gene TRBV10-3; D is undetermined. The V gene's germline CDR1 is ENHRY and CDR2 SYGVKD. There are 13 residues in the CDR3. Trimming cost V 5 bases and J 9 bases, with 14 bases left between them. The CDR3 nucleotides read TGTGCCATCAGTCAACCCGGGGAGGGGCCCCAGCATTTT. The encoded protein is CAISQPGEGPQHF.

This clone turned up a few times. This chain joins TRBV4-1 and TRBJ2-7; a possible D gene is TRBD2 (6 bases). The CDR3 length is 17 residues. Looked up from germline, CDR1 is MGHRA and CDR2 is YSYEKL. V lost 4 bases, J lost 0 bases, and 19 bases lay in between. CDR3 nucleotide sequence: TGCGCCAGCAGCCCGGAGGGGCGCGGGCCTTACTCCTACGAGCAGTACTTC. This sequence encodes CASSPEGRGPYSYEQYF.

This clone has more than one count but fewer than ten. The rearrangement uses TRBV5-1 and TRBJ1-5, with D perhaps TRBD1 (5 bases). The germline CDR1 and CDR2 sequences are SGHRS and YFSETQ. CDR3 length: 15 residues. V dropped 0 bases and J dropped 5 bases, with 12 bases sitting between them. The CDR3 reads CASSLVGGLHQPQHF. The CDR3 coding sequence is TGCGCCAGCAGCTTGGTGGGGGGTTTGCATCAGCCCCAGCATTTT.

This chain joins TRBV4-1 and TRBJ2-3, with D tentatively TRBD2 (5 bases). Germline V lookup: CDR1 MGHRA, CDR2 YSYEKL. The CDR3 has 16 amino acids. V lost 2 bases and J 0 bases, leaving 12 bases between the germline ends. CDR3 nucleotide sequence: TGCGCCAGCAGCCAAATGGGAAGCGGAAGCACAGATACGCAGTATTTT. This sequence encodes CASSQMGSGSTDTQYF.

The rearrangement uses TRBV30 and TRBJ2-7; TRBD1 agrees at 7 bases. The CDR3 covers 14 residues. The junction had 15 bases not matched to a gene; V was cut back by 3 bases and J by 10 bases. Germline lookup yields CDR1 GTSNPN and CDR2 SVGIG (reference sequence). The CDR3 DNA reads TGTGCCTGGAGGTCCGATTACAGGGGAACGGGCCAGTACTTC. It codes for CAWRSDYRGTGQYF.

The V and J genes are TRBV27 and TRBJ2-2, with 11 bases aligning to TRBD2. CDR1 and CDR2 from the germline V gene are MNHEY and SMNVEV (reference sequence). J lost 4 bases, V lost 3 bases, and 7 bases had no gene match. CDR3 length: 17 amino acids. CDR3 sequence: CASSFLAGGGTTGELFF. The DNA for the CDR3 is TGTGCCAGCAGTTTTTTAGCGGGAGGGGGAACCACCGGGGAGCTGTTTTTT.

This clone showed up just a few times. The chain couples TRBV6-1 to TRBJ1-5; possible D gene TRBD1, 6 bases. Germline CDR1 is MNHNS and CDR2 is SASEGT. Trimming pared 1 base from V and 7 bases from J, leaving 14 bases between. There are 15 residues in the CDR3. CDR3 region: CASSEVRGAGQPQHF. Here the CDR3 DNA reads TGTGCCAGCAGTGAAGTCCGGGGGGCAGGGCAGCCCCAGCATTTT.

This chain links TRBV2 with TRBJ2-1; D not resolved. Germline V gives CDR1 SNHLY, CDR2 FYNNEI. V lost 0 bases, J lost 13 bases, and 19 bases lay in between. This CDR3 contains 15 residues. The CDR3 DNA reads as TGTGCCAGCAGTGAAGCGGCCCTAGATCCACTATGCCAGTTCTTC. It yields the protein CASSEAALDPLCQFF. Looking up the rest from reference TRBV2 and TRBJ2-1 gives the full variable domain: EPEVTQTPSHQVTQMGQEVILRCVPISNHLYFYWYRQILGQKVEFLVSFYNNEISEKSEIFDDQFSVERPDGSNFTLKIRSTKLEDSAMYFCASSEAALDPLCQFFGPGTRLTVL.

The chain is built from TRBV7-6 and TRBJ2-7, with D uncertain. V gave up 3 bases and J gave up 6 bases, with 12 bases separating them. This CDR3 is 13 amino acids long. Germline CDR1 reads SGHVS; CDR2 reads FNYEAQ. The CDR3 nucleotides read TGTGCCAGCAGCTTCCAGGAGTCGGGCGAGCAGTACTTC. It yields the protein CASSFQESGEQYF.

The genes are TRBV19 and TRBJ2-6, with D hard to call. The CDR3 extends over 14 amino acids. V was cut by 4 bases and J by 2 bases, with 6 bases left in between. Germline lookup yields CDR1 LNHDA and CDR2 SQIVND (reference sequence). DNA for the CDR3: TGTGCCAGTAGTAGGGGAACTGGGGCCAACGTCCTGACTTTC. Its protein product is CASSRGTGANVLTF.

The rearrangement joins TRBV6-6 to TRBJ1-6; possibly TRBD1 for D (6 bases). Germline CDR1 MNHNY, CDR2 SVGAGI (reference sequence). V lost 5 bases and J lost 7, with 18 bases in between. CDR3 length equals 16 residues. CDR3 bases: TGTGCCAGCAGTCTGCGGGGAGGGGACACCAATTCACCCCTCCACTTT. It is translated as CASSLRGGDTNSPLHF.

This chain's CDR3 is CATSRLGSDEQFF. CDR3 sequence (DNA): TGTGCCACCAGCAGACTCGGGAGCGATGAGCAGTTCTTC. The chain is built from TRBV15 and TRBJ2-1; D may be TRBD2 (6 bases). This CDR3 is 13 amino acids long. Trimming left V 2 bases short and J 8 bases short, with 10 bases between. CDR1 and CDR2 (germline): LNHNV, YYDKDF (reference sequence).

The genes are TRBV30 and TRBJ2-1; no reliable D call. The germline V and J ends were trimmed by 0 bases and 14 bases, with 11 bases remaining between them. This CDR3 region has 11 residues. The germline CDR1 and CDR2 sequences are GTSNPN and SVGIG (reference sequence). This CDR3 is CAWSVGGTKFF. CDR3 DNA: TGTGCCTGGAGTGTTGGTGGAACCAAGTTCTTC.

The chain is built from TRBV4-1 and TRBJ1-3; TRBD1 might be the D (5 bases). V was clipped by 1 base and J by 5 bases, with 18 bases between them. The CDR3 is 17 residues long. The germline CDR1 and CDR2 sequences are MGHRA and YSYEKL. The CDR3 DNA reads TGCGCCAGCAGCCAAGGGTCGACTAGGGGAAGAAGAAACACCATATATTTT. Amino acids: CASSQGSTRGRRNTIYF.

This clone was found a few times. The chain employs TRBV5-1 and TRBJ2-7; D unclear. The CDR3 consists of 15 residues. Deletions cut 4 bases from V and 3 bases from J, with 17 bases between. The germline CDR1 and CDR2 sequences are SGHRS and YFSETQ. The CDR3 spells CASSPGVSQIYEQYF. DNA for the CDR3: TGCGCCAGCAGCCCTGGGGTGAGCCAAATCTACGAGCAGTACTTC.

V and J are TRBV21-1 and TRBJ2-6; the D call TRBD2 from the table was never checked on the DNA. TRBV21-1 has pseudogene status. The CDR3 runs 16 residues. CDR3 region: CASSACGDSGANVLTF. The DNA of the CDR3 is TGTGCCAGCAGCGCCTGCGGGGACTCTGGGGCCAACGTCCTGACTTTC.

The chain uses TRBV30 and TRBJ1-5, with D perhaps matching TRBD1 (5 bases). The V gene lost 0 bases and the J gene lost 1 base, with 13 bases spanning the gap. The length of the CDR3 is 16 residues. Germline V gives CDR1 GTSNPN, CDR2 SVGIG (reference sequence). CDR3 DNA: TGTGCCTGGAGTGTACGTGGCCGGGGGAGCAATCAGCCCCAGCATTTT. Protein product: CAWSVRGRGSNQPQHF.

In regard to this clone: Other nucleotide sequences in the sample specify the same CDR3. The chain employs TRBV30 and TRBJ1-6; D possibly corresponds to TRBD1 (5 bases). From germline, CDR1 is GTSNPN and CDR2 SVGIG (reference sequence). The CDR3 has 15 amino acids. The germline V and J ends were trimmed by 2 bases and 5 bases, with 13 bases remaining between them. The CDR3 loop is CAWSPWEGNNSPLHF. CDR3 coding DNA: TGTGCCTGGAGTCCCTGGGAGGGGAATAATTCACCCCTCCACTTT.

The V and J genes are TRBV4-2 and TRBJ2-3; a possible D gene is TRBD2 (5 bases). The V gene's germline CDR1 is LGHNA and CDR2 YNFKEQ. CDR3 size: 14 residues. The V and J ends lost 4 bases and 2 bases respectively, with 10 bases between them. The chain's CDR3 is CASSPRTHTDTQYF. CDR3 in DNA: TGTGCCAGCAGCCCGCGGACTCACACAGATACGCAGTATTTT.

V usage is TRBV6-1 and J usage is TRBJ2-7; the match to TRBD1 covers 10 bases. The CDR3 extends over 14 amino acids. The J segment lost 7 bases and the V segment lost 6 bases, leaving 9 bases of the junction unmatched. CDR1 is MNHNS, CDR2 SASEGT, per germline. The CDR3 DNA follows: TGTGCCAGCAGACTCGGGACAGGGGTCGGAGAGCAGTACTTC. Translating it yields CASRLGTGVGEQYF.